This T cell receptor (beta chain) was recorded in a study of CD8 T cell repertoires and HIV-1 epitope variants. Study summary: Twenty-five autologous and known Gag and Nef epitope variant peptides each stimulated T cells separately. An uncultured baseline aliquot held 1M T cells. Study results and limitations: Some 10 antigen-specific TCR beta clonotypes were found; more than five seemed cross-reactive to variants. A handful of clonotypes recognized Nef KF9, one HW9, none TAALDMSHF.

CDR1 and CDR2 from the germline V gene are SGHRS and YFSETQ. Between the trimmed V and J ends, which lost 2 bases and 1 base, there was a span of 9 bases. There are 14 residues in the CDR3. There are a few counts of this clone. Antigen unknown. Sequencing was performed with immunoSEQ multiplex PCR; in TCRdb, only in-frame clones are kept and a portion is missing. The data show 2,700 or so clones, with roughly 70% seen just once and less than 45% held by the top ten. The clonotype was recovered from a male donor with HIV. V is TRBV5-1 and J is TRBJ1-1, with no clear D. Specimen: cultured CD8+ T cells derived from PBMCs. The CDR3 nucleotides are TGCGCCAGCAGCTTTGGGTGGGAGAACACTGAAGCTTTCTTT. Protein sequence: CASSFGWENTEAFF.